These 8 T cell receptor beta chains were sequenced from one sample in a study of blood T cells in healthy people across ages. Then a second PCR, running about 7 to 11 cycles, was carried out with a sample-barcoded 5' primer and a J-beta primer mix. A single record per CDR3 protein comes from TCRdb applying MiXCR to the 5' RACE reads. The sample has over a million distinct CDR3 sequences; 40% to 45% are singletons. The material sequenced was blood. The source of these receptors is a woman under 30 in good health.

This clonotype was recorded a few times. This chain uses TRBV6-2 or TRBV6-3 with TRBJ1-2, with D uncertain. This CDR3 spans 13 amino acids. V was clipped by 7 bases and J by 7 bases, with 16 bases between them. Germline V lookup: CDR1 MNHEY, CDR2 SVGEGT. The CDR3 loop is CASINLGYGGYTF. CDR3 in DNA: TGTGCCAGCATCAATCTGGGGTACGGTGGCTACACCTTC.

The chain uses TRBV20-1 and TRBJ2-3; 7 bases fit TRBD2. The CDR3 is 15 amino acids. Germline V gene data show CDR1 as DFQATT and CDR2 as SNEGSKA (reference sequence). V gave up 5 bases and J gave up 2 bases; unmatched junction bases: 10. The CDR3 spells CSALPLAENTDTQYF. DNA of the CDR3: TGCAGTGCTCTCCCCCTAGCGGAAAACACAGATACGCAGTATTTT.

The table lists this clonotype with a few counts. Germline is not matched at one junction end, which may reflect a read error. V and J are TRBV4-1 and TRBJ1-2, with TRBD1 matching over 9 bases. This CDR3 comprises 17 residues. Germline V gives CDR1 MGHRA, CDR2 YSYEKL. The CDR3 protein is CASSQGQGTSLNYGHTF. The CDR3 DNA follows: TGCGCCAGCAGCCAGGGACAGGGTACTTCACTTAACTATGGCCACACCTTC.

The chain is built from TRBV20-1 and TRBJ1-1, with TRBD1 matching 7 bases. CDR3 size: 16 residues. Germline V gives CDR1 DFQATT, CDR2 SNEGSKA (reference sequence). The trim removed 8 bases at V and 1 base at J, leaving 16 bases unmatched. The CDR3 spells CSPEPGQALGNTEAFF. In DNA form, the CDR3 reads TGCAGTCCAGAGCCTGGACAGGCTCTCGGGAACACTGAAGCTTTCTTT.

This clonotype showed up just once. The chain carries TRBV2 and TRBJ1-6; TRBD1 agrees at 7 bases. The CDR3 is 15 residues long. Germline loops: CDR1 SNHLY, CDR2 FYNNEI. The J segment lost 6 bases and the V segment lost 1 base, leaving 3 bases of the junction unmatched. CDR3 DNA sequence: TGTGCCAGCAGTGAAGGACAGGGACGTAATTCACCCCTCCACTTT. Residues: CASSEGQGRNSPLHF. The full variable domain, in which reference TRBV2 and TRBJ1-6 provide the parts outside the CDR3, is EPEVTQTPSHQVTQMGQEVILRCVPISNHLYFYWYRQILGQKVEFLVSFYNNEISEKSEIFDDQFSVERPDGSNFTLKIRSTKLEDSAMYFCASSEGQGRNSPLHFGNGTRLTVT.

This clonotype appeared a few times. V is TRBV27 and J is TRBJ1-1; a possible D gene is TRBD1 (5 bases). CDR1 is MNHEY and CDR2 is SMNVEV in the germline V gene (reference sequence). The CDR3 length is 13 residues. The germline V and J ends were trimmed by 6 bases and 2 bases, with 10 bases remaining between them. The CDR3 here is CASRGVGNTEAFF. The CDR3 DNA sequence: TGTGCCAGCAGGGGGGTTGGAAACACTGAAGCTTTCTTT.

This chain links TRBV5-1 with TRBJ1-5, with D unresolved. The CDR3 has 14 amino acids. V was pared by 0 bases and J by 5 bases, with 9 bases between. From germline, CDR1 is SGHRS and CDR2 YFSETQ. CDR3 nucleotides: TGCGCCAGCAGCTTGGAGCCGGGGTATCAGCCCCAGCATTTT. As protein: CASSLEPGYQPQHF.

The chain joins TRBV5-1 to TRBJ2-5; D ambiguous. Germline V lookup: CDR1 SGHRS, CDR2 YFSETQ. The V and J ends lost 1 base and 11 bases respectively, with 15 bases between them. The CDR3 covers 13 residues. CDR3 nucleotides: TGCGCCAGCAGCTTGTGGGTTTTGAATGAGCAGTACTTC. This sequence encodes CASSLWVLNEQYF. Combining the CDR3 with reference TRBV5-1 and TRBJ2-5 gives the whole variable domain KAGVTQTPRYLIKTRGQQVTLSCSPISGHRSVSWYQQTPGQGLQFLFEYFSETQRNKGNFPGRFSGRQFSNSRSEMNVSTLELGDSALYLCASSLWVLNEQYFGPGTRLLVL.